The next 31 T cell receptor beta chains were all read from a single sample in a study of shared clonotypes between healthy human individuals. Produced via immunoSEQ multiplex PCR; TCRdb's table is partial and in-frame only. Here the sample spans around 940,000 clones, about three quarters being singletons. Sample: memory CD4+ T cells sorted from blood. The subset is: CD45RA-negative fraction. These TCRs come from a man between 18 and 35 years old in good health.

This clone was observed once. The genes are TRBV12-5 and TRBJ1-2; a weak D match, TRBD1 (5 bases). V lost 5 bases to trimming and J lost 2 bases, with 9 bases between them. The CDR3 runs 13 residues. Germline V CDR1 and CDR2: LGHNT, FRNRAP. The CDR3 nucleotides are TGTGCTAGTGGTCGGGACTCCAACTATGGCTACACCTTC. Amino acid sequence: CASGRDSNYGYTF.

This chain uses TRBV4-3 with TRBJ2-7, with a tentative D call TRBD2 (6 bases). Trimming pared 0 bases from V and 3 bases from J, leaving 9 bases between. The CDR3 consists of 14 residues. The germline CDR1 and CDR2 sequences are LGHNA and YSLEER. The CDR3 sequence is CASSQDLGGYEQYF. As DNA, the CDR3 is TGCGCCAGCAGCCAAGATCTGGGGGGCTACGAGCAGTACTTC.

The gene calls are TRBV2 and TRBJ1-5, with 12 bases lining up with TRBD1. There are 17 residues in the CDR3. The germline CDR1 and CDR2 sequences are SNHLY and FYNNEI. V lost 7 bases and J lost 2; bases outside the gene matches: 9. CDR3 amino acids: CASTGGTGGRGNQPQHF. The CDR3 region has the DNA TGTGCCAGCACCGGCGGGACAGGGGGCCGAGGCAATCAGCCCCAGCATTTT.

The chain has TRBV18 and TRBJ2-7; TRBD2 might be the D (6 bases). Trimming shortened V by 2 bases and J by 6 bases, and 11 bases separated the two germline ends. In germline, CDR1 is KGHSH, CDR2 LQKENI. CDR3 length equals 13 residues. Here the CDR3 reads CASSPRREGEQYF. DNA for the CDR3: TGTGCCAGCTCACCAAGGCGGGAAGGCGAGCAGTACTTC.

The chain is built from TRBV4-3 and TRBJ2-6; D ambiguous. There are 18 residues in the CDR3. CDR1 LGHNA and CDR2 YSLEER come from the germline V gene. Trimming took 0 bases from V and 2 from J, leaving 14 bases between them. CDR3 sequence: CASSQDYSLRPGANVLTF. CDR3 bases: TGCGCCAGCAGCCAAGATTACTCTCTCCGACCTGGGGCCAACGTCCTGACTTTC.

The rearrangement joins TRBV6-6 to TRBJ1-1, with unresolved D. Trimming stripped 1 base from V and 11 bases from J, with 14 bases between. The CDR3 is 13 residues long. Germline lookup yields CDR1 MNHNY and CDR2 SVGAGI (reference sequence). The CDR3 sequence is CASSYLLPPRAFF. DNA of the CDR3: TGTGCCAGCAGTTACTTATTGCCCCCACGTGCTTTCTTT.

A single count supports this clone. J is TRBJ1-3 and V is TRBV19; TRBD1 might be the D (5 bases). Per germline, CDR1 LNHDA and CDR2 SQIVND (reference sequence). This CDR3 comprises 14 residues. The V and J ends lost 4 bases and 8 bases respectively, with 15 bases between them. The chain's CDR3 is CASSTGTSAHTIYF. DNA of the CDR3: TGTGCCAGTAGTACCGGGACCTCAGCACACACCATATATTTT. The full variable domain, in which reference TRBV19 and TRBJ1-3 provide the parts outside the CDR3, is DGGITQSPKYLFRKEGQNVTLSCEQNLNHDAMYWYRQDPGQGLRLIYYSQIVNDFQKGDIAEGYSVSREKKESFPLTVTSAQKNPTAFYLCASSTGTSAHTIYFGEGSWLTVV.

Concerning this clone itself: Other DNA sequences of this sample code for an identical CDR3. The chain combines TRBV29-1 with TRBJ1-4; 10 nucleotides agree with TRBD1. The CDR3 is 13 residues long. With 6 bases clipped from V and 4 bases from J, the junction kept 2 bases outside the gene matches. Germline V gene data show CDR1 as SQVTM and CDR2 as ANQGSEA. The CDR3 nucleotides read TGCAGCGTGGGGACAGGGGTTAATGAAAAACTGTTTTTT. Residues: CSVGTGVNEKLFF.

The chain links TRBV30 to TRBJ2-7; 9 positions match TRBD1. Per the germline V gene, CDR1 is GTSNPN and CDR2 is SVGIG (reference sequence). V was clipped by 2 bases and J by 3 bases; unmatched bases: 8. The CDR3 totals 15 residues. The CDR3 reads CAWSTTGTGRYEQYF. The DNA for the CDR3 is TGTGCCTGGAGTACGACCGGGACAGGGCGCTACGAGCAGTACTTC.

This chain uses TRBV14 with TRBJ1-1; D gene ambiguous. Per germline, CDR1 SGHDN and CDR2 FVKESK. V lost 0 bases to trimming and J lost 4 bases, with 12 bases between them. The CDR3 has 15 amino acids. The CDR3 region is CASSQDGSWGTEAFF. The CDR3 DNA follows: TGTGCCAGCAGCCAAGATGGCAGCTGGGGCACTGAAGCTTTCTTT.

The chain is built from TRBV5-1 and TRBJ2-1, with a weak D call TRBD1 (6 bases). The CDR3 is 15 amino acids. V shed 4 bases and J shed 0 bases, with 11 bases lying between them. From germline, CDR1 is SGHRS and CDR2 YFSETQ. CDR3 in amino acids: CASSLQGNSYNEQFF. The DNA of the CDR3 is TGCGCCAGCAGCCTCCAGGGGAACTCCTACAATGAGCAGTTCTTC.

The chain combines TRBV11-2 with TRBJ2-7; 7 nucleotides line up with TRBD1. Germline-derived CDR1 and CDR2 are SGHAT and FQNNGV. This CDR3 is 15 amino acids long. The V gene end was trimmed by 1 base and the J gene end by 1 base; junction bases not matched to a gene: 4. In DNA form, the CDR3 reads TGTGCCAGCAGCTTAGTACAGGGGTCATCCTACGAGCAGTACTTC. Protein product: CASSLVQGSSYEQYF.

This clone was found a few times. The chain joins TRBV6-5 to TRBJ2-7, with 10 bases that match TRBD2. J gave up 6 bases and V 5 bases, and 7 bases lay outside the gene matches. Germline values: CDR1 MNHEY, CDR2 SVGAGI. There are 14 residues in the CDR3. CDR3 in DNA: TGTGCCAGCAGTCCTAGCGGGAGTGGAGGCGAGCAGTACTTC. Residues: CASSPSGSGGEQYF.

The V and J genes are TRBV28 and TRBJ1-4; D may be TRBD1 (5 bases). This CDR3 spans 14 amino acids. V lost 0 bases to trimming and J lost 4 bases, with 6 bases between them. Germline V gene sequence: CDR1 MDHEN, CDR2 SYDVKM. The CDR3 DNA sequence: TGTGCCAGCAGTTTATGGGGGGGTAATGAAAAACTGTTTTTT. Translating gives CASSLWGGNEKLFF.

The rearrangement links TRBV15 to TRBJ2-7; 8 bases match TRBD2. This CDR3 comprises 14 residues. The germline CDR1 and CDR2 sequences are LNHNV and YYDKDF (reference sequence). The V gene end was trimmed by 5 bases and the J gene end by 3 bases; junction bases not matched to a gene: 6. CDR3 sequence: CATSREGGIYEQYF. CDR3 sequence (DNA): TGTGCCACCAGCCGGGAGGGGGGTATCTACGAGCAGTACTTC.

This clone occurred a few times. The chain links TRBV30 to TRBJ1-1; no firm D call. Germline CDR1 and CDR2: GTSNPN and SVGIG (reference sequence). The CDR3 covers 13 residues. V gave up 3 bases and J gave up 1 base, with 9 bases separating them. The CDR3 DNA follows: TGTGCCTGGAGGGGTCAGTCGAACACTGAAGCTTTCTTT. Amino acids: CAWRGQSNTEAFF.

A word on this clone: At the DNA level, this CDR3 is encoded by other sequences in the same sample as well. In DNA, the CDR3 is TGCGCCAGCAGCTTGGGCGGGAGAGGCACCGGGGAGCTGTTTTTT. Translation: CASSLGGRGTGELFF. The chain joins TRBV5-1 to TRBJ2-2; 7 nucleotides line up with TRBD2. The V gene end was trimmed by 0 bases and the J gene end by 4 bases; junction bases not matched to a gene: 3. Per germline, CDR1 SGHRS and CDR2 YFSETQ. The CDR3 is 15 amino acids.

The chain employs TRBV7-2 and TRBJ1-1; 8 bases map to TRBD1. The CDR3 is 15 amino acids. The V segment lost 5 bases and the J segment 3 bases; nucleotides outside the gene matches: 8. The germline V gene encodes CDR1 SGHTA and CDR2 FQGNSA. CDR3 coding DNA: TGTGCCAGCAGCCCCACCCAGGGGGCCCACACTGAAGCTTTCTTT. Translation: CASSPTQGAHTEAFF. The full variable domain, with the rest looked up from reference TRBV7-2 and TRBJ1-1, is GAGVSQSPSNKVTEKGKDVELRCDPISGHTALYWYRQSLGQGLEFLIYFQGNSAPDKSGLPSDRFSAERTGGSVSTLTIQRTQQEDSAVYLCASSPTQGAHTEAFFGQGTRLTVV.

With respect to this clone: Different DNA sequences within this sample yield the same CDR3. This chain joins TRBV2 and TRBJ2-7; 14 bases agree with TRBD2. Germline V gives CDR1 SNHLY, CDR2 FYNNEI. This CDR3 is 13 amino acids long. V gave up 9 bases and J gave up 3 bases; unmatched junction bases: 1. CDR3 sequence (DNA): TGTGCCAGAGGGACTAGCGGGGGCTACGAGCAGTACTTC. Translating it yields CARGTSGGYEQYF.

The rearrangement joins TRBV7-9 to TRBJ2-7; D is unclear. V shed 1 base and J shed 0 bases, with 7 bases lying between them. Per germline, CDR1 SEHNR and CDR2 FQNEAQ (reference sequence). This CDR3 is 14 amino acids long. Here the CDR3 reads CASSLEGGSYEQYF. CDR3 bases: TGTGCCAGCAGCTTAGAGGGCGGCTCCTACGAGCAGTACTTC.

CDR3 sequence reads: CASSQQHRDIQETQYF. The DNA of the CDR3 is TGCGCCAGCAGCCAACAACACCGGGACATCCAAGAGACCCAGTACTTC. The genes are TRBV4-1 and TRBJ2-5; tentative D call: TRBD1 (6 bases). Trimming cost V 2 bases and J 1 base, with 14 bases left between them. The CDR3 has 16 residues. Germline V gene lookup returns CDR1 MGHRA and CDR2 YSYEKL.

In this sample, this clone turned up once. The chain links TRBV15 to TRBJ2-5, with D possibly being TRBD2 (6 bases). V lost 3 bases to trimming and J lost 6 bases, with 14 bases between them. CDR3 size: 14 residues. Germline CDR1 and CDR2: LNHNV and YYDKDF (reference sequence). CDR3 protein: CATSRPGLLKTQYF. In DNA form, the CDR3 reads TGTGCCACCAGCAGGCCGGGACTGCTCAAGACCCAGTACTTC.

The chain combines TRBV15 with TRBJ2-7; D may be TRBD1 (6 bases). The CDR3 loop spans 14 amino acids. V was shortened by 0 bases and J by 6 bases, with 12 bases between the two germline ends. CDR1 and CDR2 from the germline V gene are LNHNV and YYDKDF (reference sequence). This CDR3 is CATSREGGWREQYF. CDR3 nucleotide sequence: TGTGCCACCAGCAGAGAAGGGGGTTGGCGCGAGCAGTACTTC. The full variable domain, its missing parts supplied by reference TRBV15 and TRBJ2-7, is DAMVIQNPRYQVTQFGKPVTLSCSQTLNHNVMYWYQQKSSQAPKLLFHYYDKDFNNEADTPDNFQSRRPNTSFCFLDIRSPGLGDTAMYLCATSREGGWREQYFGPGTRLTVT.

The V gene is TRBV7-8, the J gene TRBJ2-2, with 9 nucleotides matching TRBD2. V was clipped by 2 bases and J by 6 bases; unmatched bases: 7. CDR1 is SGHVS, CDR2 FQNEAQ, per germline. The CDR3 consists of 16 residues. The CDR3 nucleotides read TGTGCCAGCAGCTTATTGGGTAGCGGGAGCCCCGGGGAGCTGTTTTTT. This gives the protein CASSLLGSGSPGELFF. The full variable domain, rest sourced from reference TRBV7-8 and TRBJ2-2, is GAGVSQSPRYKVAKRGQDVALRCDPISGHVSLFWYQQALGQGPEFLTYFQNEAQLDKSGLPSDRFFAERPEGSVSTLKIQRTQQEDSAVYLCASSLLGSGSPGELFFGEGSRLTVL.

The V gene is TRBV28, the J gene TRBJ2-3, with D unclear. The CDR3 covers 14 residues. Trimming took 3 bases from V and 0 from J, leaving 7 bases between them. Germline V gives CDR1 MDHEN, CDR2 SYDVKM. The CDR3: CASSFSHSTDTQYF. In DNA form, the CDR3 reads TGTGCCAGCAGTTTTTCACATAGCACAGATACGCAGTATTTT.

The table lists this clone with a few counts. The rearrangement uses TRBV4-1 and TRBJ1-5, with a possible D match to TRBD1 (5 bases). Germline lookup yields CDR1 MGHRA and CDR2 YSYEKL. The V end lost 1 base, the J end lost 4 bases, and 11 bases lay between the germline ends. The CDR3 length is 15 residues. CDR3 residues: CASSQVPGGNQPQHF. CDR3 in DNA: TGCGCCAGCAGCCAAGTCCCGGGGGGTAATCAGCCCCAGCATTTT.

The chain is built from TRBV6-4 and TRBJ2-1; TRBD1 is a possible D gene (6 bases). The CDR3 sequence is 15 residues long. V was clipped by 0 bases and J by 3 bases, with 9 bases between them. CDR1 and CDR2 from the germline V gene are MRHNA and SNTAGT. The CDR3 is CASSDSGTSYNEQFF. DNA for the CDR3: TGTGCCAGCAGTGACTCGGGGACAAGCTACAATGAGCAGTTCTTC.

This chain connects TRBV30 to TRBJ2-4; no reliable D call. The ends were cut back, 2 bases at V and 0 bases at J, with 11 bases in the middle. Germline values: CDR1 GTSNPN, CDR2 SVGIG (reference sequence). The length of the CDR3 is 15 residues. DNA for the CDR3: TGTGCCTGGAGTAGGGCGGAACTAGCCAAAAACATTCAGTACTTC. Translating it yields CAWSRAELAKNIQYF.

The CDR3 reads CASSYPGASARGYTF. For the CDR3, the DNA is TGTGCCAGCAGTTACCCGGGGGCCTCCGCCCGTGGCTACACCTTC. This rearrangement joins TRBV6-6 to TRBJ1-2; D is perhaps TRBD1 (6 bases). CDR1 and CDR2 from the germline V gene are MNHNY and SVGAGI (reference sequence). Trimming took off 2 bases at V and 7 bases at J, with 17 bases between the two ends. This CDR3 is 15 amino acids long.

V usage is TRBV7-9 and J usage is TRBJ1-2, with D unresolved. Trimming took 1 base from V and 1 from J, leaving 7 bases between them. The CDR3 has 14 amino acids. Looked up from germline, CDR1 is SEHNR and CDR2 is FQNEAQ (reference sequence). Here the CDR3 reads CASSLETRNYGYTF. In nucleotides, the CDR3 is TGTGCCAGCAGCTTAGAGACCCGTAACTATGGCTACACCTTC. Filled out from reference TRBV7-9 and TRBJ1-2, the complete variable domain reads DTGVSQNPRHKITKRGQNVTFRCDPISEHNRLYWYRQTLGQGPEFLTYFQNEAQLEKSRLLSDRFSAERPKGSFSTLEIQRTEQGDSAMYLCASSLETRNYGYTFGSGTRLTVV.

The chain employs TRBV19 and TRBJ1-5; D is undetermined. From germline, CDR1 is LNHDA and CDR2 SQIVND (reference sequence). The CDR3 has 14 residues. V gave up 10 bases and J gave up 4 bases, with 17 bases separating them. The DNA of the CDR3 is TGTGCCACCAACGCAAACCTAGGGAATCAGCCCCAGCATTTT. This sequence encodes CATNANLGNQPQHF.